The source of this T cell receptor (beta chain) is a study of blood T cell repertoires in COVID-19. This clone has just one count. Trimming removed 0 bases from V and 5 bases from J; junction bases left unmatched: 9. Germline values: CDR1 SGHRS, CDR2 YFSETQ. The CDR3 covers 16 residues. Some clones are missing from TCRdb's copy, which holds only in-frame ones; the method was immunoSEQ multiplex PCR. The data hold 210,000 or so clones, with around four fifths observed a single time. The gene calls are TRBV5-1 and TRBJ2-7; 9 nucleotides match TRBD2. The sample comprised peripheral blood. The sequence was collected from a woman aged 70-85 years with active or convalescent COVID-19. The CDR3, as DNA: TGCGCCAGCAGCTTGGTGGCTAGCGGGATCCTAAACGAGCAGTACTTC. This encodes CASSLVASGILNEQYF.